Below, 20 T cell receptor beta chains from the same sample are listed, as sequenced in a study of shared clonotypes between healthy human individuals. CD8 cells classed as naive were CD45RO-negative and positively selected for CCR7, excluding terminally differentiated effector memory CD45RA+ cells. Only in-frame clones appear in the TCRdb table, and some are missing; sequencing was by immunoSEQ multiplex PCR. The data contain about 2 million clones, about 95% of them singletons. Sequencing was performed on naive CD8+ T cells sorted from blood. These TCRs come from a man aged 18 to 35 in good health.

The V gene is TRBV6-6, the J gene TRBJ2-5; D is possibly TRBD1 or TRBD2 (5 bases each). Looked up from germline, CDR1 is MNHNY and CDR2 is SVGAGI (reference sequence). The CDR3 has 14 amino acids. The V end was cut by 7 bases, the J end by 0 bases, with 12 bases between. The CDR3: CASNSRGDQETQYF. In DNA, the CDR3 is TGTGCCAGCAATTCCCGGGGCGACCAAGAGACCCAGTACTTC.

V and J are TRBV6-1 and TRBJ2-2, with 9 positions matching TRBD1. Germline-derived CDR1 and CDR2 are MNHNS and SASEGT. The CDR3 has 15 amino acids. Trimming removed 3 bases from V and 6 bases from J; junction bases left unmatched: 5. CDR3 loop: CASSEIQGASGELFF. CDR3 bases: TGTGCCAGCAGTGAGATACAGGGGGCCTCCGGGGAGCTGTTTTTT.

About this clone: At the DNA level, this CDR3 is encoded by other sequences in the same sample as well. The V and J genes are TRBV5-1 and TRBJ2-1; TRBD2 aligns across 10 bases. The CDR3 has 15 amino acids. Germline V gene sequence: CDR1 SGHRS, CDR2 YFSETQ. Trimming took 4 bases from V and 4 from J; bases not matched to a gene: 5. DNA of the CDR3: TGCGCCAGCAGCGTAGCGGGGGGACCATACAATGAGCAGTTCTTC. Protein sequence: CASSVAGGPYNEQFF.

The chain employs TRBV11-2 and TRBJ2-1; TRBD2 matches at 7 bases. The V segment lost 3 bases and the J segment 6 bases; nucleotides outside the gene matches: 2. This CDR3 has 13 amino acids. Germline loops: CDR1 SGHAT, CDR2 FQNNGV. This chain's CDR3 is CASSLWGGNEQFF. In DNA form, the CDR3 reads TGTGCCAGCAGCTTGTGGGGGGGCAATGAGCAGTTCTTC.

With respect to this clone: Distinct nucleotide sequences in the sample also encode this CDR3. The chain uses TRBV7-9 and TRBJ2-5, with a tentative D call TRBD1 (5 bases). CDR1 is SEHNR and CDR2 is FQNEAQ in the germline V gene (reference sequence). V lost 1 base and J 1 base, leaving 10 bases between the germline ends. The CDR3 runs 15 residues. The CDR3 bases are TGTGCCAGCAGCTTAGTTGGTCAGGGCCAAGAGACCCAGTACTTC. It specifies CASSLVGQGQETQYF. The complete variable domain, with remaining parts taken from reference TRBV7-9 and TRBJ2-5, reads DTGVSQNPRHKITKRGQNVTFRCDPISEHNRLYWYRQTLGQGPEFLTYFQNEAQLEKSRLLSDRFSAERPKGSFSTLEIQRTEQGDSAMYLCASSLVGQGQETQYFGPGTRLLVL.

The CDR3 nucleotides read TGTGCCAGCAGGCCGACAGGGGGCGGGGAAAAACTGTTTTTT. Its protein is CASRPTGGGEKLFF. The genes are TRBV7-8 and TRBJ1-4, with 10 positions matching TRBD1. CDR3 length equals 14 residues. V dropped 6 bases and J dropped 8; count of bases not matched to a gene: 6. Germline V CDR1 and CDR2: SGHVS, FQNEAQ.

V and J are TRBV29-1 and TRBJ1-1, with D uncertain. Per the germline V gene, CDR1 is SQVTM and CDR2 is ANQGSEA. Trimming cost V 7 bases and J 3 bases, with 6 bases left between them. The CDR3 extends over 10 amino acids. CDR3 nucleotides: TGCAGCGCCCGTGACACTGAAGCTTTCTTT. Amino acid sequence: CSARDTEAFF. Looking up the rest from reference TRBV29-1 and TRBJ1-1 gives the full variable domain: SAVISQKPSRDICQRGTSLTIQCQVDSQVTMMFWYRQQPGQSLTLIATANQGSEATYESGFVIDKFPISRPNLTFSTLTVSNMSPEDSSIYLCSARDTEAFFGQGTRLTVV.

V usage is TRBV2 and J usage is TRBJ2-1; 12 nucleotides agree with TRBD2. V trimming: 7 bases; J trimming: 8 bases; junction bases outside the gene matches: 9. The germline V gene has CDR1 SNHLY and CDR2 FYNNEI. This CDR3 has 15 amino acids. The CDR3 DNA reads as TGTGCCAGCACGCCCCTAGCGGGAGGGAGCGATGAGCAGTTCTTC. Translated, it gives CASTPLAGGSDEQFF.

The chain couples TRBV18 to TRBJ2-1; tentatively, D is TRBD2 (6 bases). Germline V gives CDR1 KGHSH, CDR2 LQKENI. The CDR3 has 16 amino acids. Trimming stripped 3 bases from V and 0 bases from J, with 12 bases between. Written as DNA, the CDR3 is TGTGCCAGCTCACCGGCGGTCGGGAGCTCCTACAATGAGCAGTTCTTC. Its protein is CASSPAVGSSYNEQFF.

The J gene is TRBJ1-2, the V gene TRBV6-5; D is undetermined. Trimming took 0 bases from V and 4 from J, leaving 6 bases between them. The CDR3 has 13 residues. CDR1 and CDR2 (germline): MNHEY, SVGAGI. Here the CDR3 DNA reads TGTGCCAGCAGTTACTCACCCGTCTATGGCTACACCTTC. Amino acid sequence: CASSYSPVYGYTF.

This clone was seen only once. V and J are TRBV10-3 and TRBJ2-1; 7 bases are shared with TRBD2. The CDR3 spans 13 residues. The V gene's germline CDR1 is ENHRY and CDR2 SYGVKD. V shed 6 bases, J shed 6 bases, and the junction held 5 bases outside the gene matches. CDR3 in DNA: TGTGCCATCAGATCCAGGGAGGGCAATGAGCAGTTCTTC. Translation: CAIRSREGNEQFF.

The chain links TRBV7-9 to TRBJ1-4; D is unresolved. The germline V gene has CDR1 SEHNR and CDR2 FQNEAQ (reference sequence). The CDR3 has 17 amino acids. The germline V and J ends were trimmed by 0 bases and 6 bases, with 17 bases remaining between them. The CDR3 DNA follows: TGTGCCAGCAGCTTAGCAGGGAGTTTACCCGGGCATGAAAAACTGTTTTTT. This codes for CASSLAGSLPGHEKLFF.

This chain joins TRBV7-6 and TRBJ2-7; D call uncertain. Trimming removed 1 base at V and 3 bases at J, with 13 bases between. This CDR3 comprises 15 residues. The germline CDR1 and CDR2 sequences are SGHVS and FNYEAQ. In DNA, the CDR3 is TGTGCCAGCAGCTTAGGGGAAGGTGGGATCTACGAGCAGTACTTC. Its protein product is CASSLGEGGIYEQYF.

The V and J genes are TRBV28 and TRBJ1-2; 10 nucleotides line up with TRBD1. The CDR3 is made up of 14 amino acids. V lost 6 bases, J lost 4 bases, and 5 bases stayed unmatched. Germline CDR1 MDHEN, CDR2 SYDVKM. DNA for the CDR3: TGTGCCAGCAGCGACAGGGGGCTGTCCTATGGCTACACCTTC. It codes for CASSDRGLSYGYTF.

This clone appeared once. The gene calls are TRBV7-9 and TRBJ2-7; 7 bases are a match to TRBD1. V lost 3 bases to trimming and J lost 0 bases; unmatched junction nucleotides: 11. CDR3 length equals 17 residues. Germline assignment: CDR1 SEHNR and CDR2 FQNEAQ (reference sequence). In DNA, the CDR3 is TGTGCCAGCAGCTTTCTTTCGAGGGACAGAGCCTCCTACGAGCAGTACTTC. Protein sequence: CASSFLSRDRASYEQYF.

This clone appeared a single time. This rearrangement joins TRBV29-1 to TRBJ1-2; perhaps TRBD1 as D (5 bases). Trimming shortened V by 4 bases and J by 10 bases, and 16 bases separated the two germline ends. CDR1 and CDR2 (germline): SQVTM, ANQGSEA. There are 12 residues in the CDR3. Here the CDR3 DNA reads TGCAGCGTTGCCCCAGGGACGATTGACTACACCTTC. Protein product: CSVAPGTIDYTF.

The chain joins TRBV7-9 to TRBJ2-7; TRBD2 matches at 9 bases. CDR3 size: 14 residues. Germline V gene data show CDR1 as SEHNR and CDR2 as FQNEAQ (reference sequence). With 4 bases clipped from V and 5 bases from J, the junction kept 6 bases outside the gene matches. The DNA of the CDR3 is TGTGCCAGCAGCTCTAGCGGGAAGATGAACGAGCAGTACTTC. This codes for CASSSSGKMNEQYF.

This clone was picked up one time. The gene calls are TRBV6-6 and TRBJ2-5, with D unclear. The length of the CDR3 is 14 residues. From germline, CDR1 is MNHNY and CDR2 SVGAGI (reference sequence). V was shortened by 4 bases and J by 1 base, with 10 bases between the two germline ends. DNA of the CDR3: TGTGCCAGCAGTTCCCGGACGATCCAAGAGACCCAGTACTTC. Translation gives CASSSRTIQETQYF.

This chain links TRBV4-3 with TRBJ2-5; TRBD1 matches at 10 bases. Trimming at V came to 2 bases and at J to 2 bases, leaving 8 bases not matched to a gene. This CDR3 region has 17 residues. CDR1 is LGHNA, CDR2 YSLEER, per germline. The CDR3 bases are TGCGCCAGCAGCCAACACGGGACAGGGGCTGAGCAAGAGACCCAGTACTTC. Protein sequence: CASSQHGTGAEQETQYF.

The V call is TRBV28, the J call TRBJ1-3; 7 nucleotides agree with TRBD1. V gave up 7 bases and J gave up 4 bases; unmatched junction bases: 7. The CDR3 runs 14 residues. Germline V lookup: CDR1 MDHEN, CDR2 SYDVKM. The CDR3 reads CASNIQGTGNTIYF. CDR3 coding DNA: TGTGCCAGCAACATACAGGGGACAGGAAACACCATATATTTT.